The 26 T cell receptor beta chains below come from one sample, sequenced in a study of T cell responses to AZD1222 COVID-19 vaccine (dated by TCRdb to the early 2020s). The library was prepared using the immunoSEQ multiplex PCR assay. TCRdb carries this immuneACCESS record with in-frame sequences only. Its versions omit some clonotypes, under half of them owing to an unresolved V gene in the studies checked, with the rest unexplained. The sample contains roughly 80,000 clones, around 87% of them found a single time. The top ten clones comprise approximately 4.5% of the sample. The time point label on this specimen signifies: baseline before first vaccination. Taken with the paper, the label for treatment or condition translates to: meningococcal conjugate vaccine given as trial control. Here the sequenced sample was peripheral blood, taken on day 0 of MenACWY control vaccination. All receptors come from an adult in good health.

This clone was counted between two and nine times. This chain joins TRBV30 and TRBJ1-1, with D maybe TRBD1 (6 bases). The germline V gene has CDR1 GTSNPN and CDR2 SVGIG (reference sequence). This CDR3 region has 12 residues. The CDR3 nucleotides read TGTGTCGGGGGCCGGGCCCACACTGAAGCTTTCTTT. Translation: CVGGRAHTEAFF.

The genes are TRBV11-2 and TRBJ2-3; 9 nucleotides align to TRBD2. Germline loops: CDR1 SGHAT, CDR2 FQNNGV. V gave up 1 base and J gave up 4 bases; unmatched junction bases: 6. The CDR3 runs to 16 residues. The CDR3 coding sequence is TGTGCCAGCAGCTTAGTTAGCGGGAGCTACGCAGATACGCAGTATTTT. Encoded protein: CASSLVSGSYADTQYF. Using reference TRBV11-2 and TRBJ2-3 for the parts outside the CDR3, the full variable domain is EAGVAQSPRYKIIEKRQSVAFWCNPISGHATLYWYQQILGQGPKLLIQFQNNGVVDDSQLPKDRFSAERLKGVDSTLKIQPAKLEDSAVYLCASSLVSGSYADTQYFGPGTRLTVL.

This sequence joins TRBV6-5 and TRBJ2-1, with D hard to call. The V end was cut by 7 bases, the J end by 0 bases, with 13 bases between. The CDR3 consists of 15 residues. From germline, CDR1 is MNHEY and CDR2 SVGAGI. CDR3 protein: CASTISESSYNEQFF. Written as DNA, the CDR3 is TGTGCCAGCACAATAAGCGAAAGCTCCTACAATGAGCAGTTCTTC.

The chain recombines TRBV10-3 with TRBJ1-5; possibly TRBD1 for D (5 bases). Germline V gives CDR1 ENHRY, CDR2 SYGVKD. The CDR3 has 13 residues. Trimming removed 6 bases from V and 6 bases from J, with 12 bases in between. CDR3 bases: TGTGCCATCAGCGGGGGAATGGGTCAGCCCCAGCATTTT. Its protein product is CAISGGMGQPQHF.

The V and J genes are TRBV2 and TRBJ1-5; D might be TRBD1 (5 bases). The CDR3 extends over 15 amino acids. The V gene's germline CDR1 is SNHLY and CDR2 FYNNEI. V gave up 8 bases and J gave up 7 bases, with 21 bases separating them. The chain's CDR3 is CASARDPRQGQPQHF. The DNA for the CDR3 is TGTGCCAGCGCAAGGGACCCCAGGCAAGGACAGCCCCAGCATTTT.

The chain recombines TRBV6-5 with TRBJ2-7; 11 nucleotides match TRBD1. Germline V gene data show CDR1 as MNHEY and CDR2 as SVGAGI. The junction had 8 bases not matched to a gene; V was cut back by 6 bases and J by 7 bases. The CDR3 runs 14 residues. DNA of the CDR3: TGTGCCAGCAGCATACCGGGACAGGGGGTGGAGCAGTACTTC. Encoded protein: CASSIPGQGVEQYF.

The V call is TRBV7-8, the J call TRBJ1-5; a possible D gene is TRBD1 (5 bases). Deletions cut 0 bases from V and 6 bases from J, with 30 bases between. Germline CDR1 reads SGHVS; CDR2 reads FQNEAQ. CDR3 size: 21 residues. CDR3 DNA sequence: TGTGCCAGCAGCTTAGCGGTGAGGGGAGAGCGCTCGAAGGCCTCGAGTCAGCCCCAGCATTTT. The encoded protein is CASSLAVRGERSKASSQPQHF.

The rearrangement uses TRBV6-5 and TRBJ2-5; 7 bases agree with TRBD1. This CDR3 region has 15 residues. The trim removed 2 bases at V and 5 bases at J, leaving 8 bases unmatched. Germline assignment: CDR1 MNHEY and CDR2 SVGAGI. The CDR3 sequence: CASSYPTGKGETQYF. CDR3 DNA: TGTGCCAGCAGTTACCCGACAGGGAAGGGGGAGACCCAGTACTTC.

This chain joins TRBV5-4 and TRBJ2-3; 9 bases agree with TRBD2. The J segment lost 8 bases and the V segment lost 6 bases, leaving 22 bases of the junction unmatched. The CDR3 is made up of 18 amino acids. Germline V gene lookup returns CDR1 SGHNT and CDR2 YYREEE (reference sequence). The CDR3 loop is CASISYTTAGGPGGTQYF. DNA for the CDR3: TGTGCCAGCATCTCCTATACCACAGCGGGAGGCCCCGGCGGTACGCAGTATTTT.

The chain combines TRBV18 with TRBJ2-2; the match to TRBD1 covers 10 bases. Trimming removed 3 bases from V and 5 bases from J; junction bases left unmatched: 6. CDR3 length equals 16 residues. Germline V gene sequence: CDR1 KGHSH, CDR2 LQKENI. CDR3 nucleotide sequence: TGTGCCAGCTCACCGAACGACAGGGGGCAAACCGGGGAGCTGTTTTTT. Encoded protein: CASSPNDRGQTGELFF.

The V call is TRBV19, the J call TRBJ1-4; D gene ambiguous. Germline values: CDR1 LNHDA, CDR2 SQIVND (reference sequence). The CDR3 spans 13 residues. Trimming took off 5 bases at V and 5 bases at J, with 9 bases between the two ends. CDR3 bases: TGTGCCAGTAGTGTTCAACCGAATGAAAAACTGTTTTTT. Encoded protein: CASSVQPNEKLFF.

The gene calls are TRBV9 and TRBJ2-4, with TRBD1 matching 11 bases. CDR1 and CDR2 (germline): SGDLS, YYNGEE. The CDR3 has 18 amino acids. V lost 7 bases, J lost 0 bases, and 12 bases stayed unmatched. The DNA of the CDR3 is TGTGCCAGCGGACGGGGGACAGGGGGAGACTCAGCCAAAAACATTCAGTACTTC. This translates into CASGRGTGGDSAKNIQYF.

This clone was counted a single time. One end of the junction does not line up with germline, which may come from a read error. V and J are TRBV4-3 and TRBJ1-1; D is unresolved. This CDR3 comprises 14 residues. In germline, CDR1 is LGHNA, CDR2 YSLEER. The CDR3 nucleotides read TGCGCCAGCAGTCAAGGCACAGCGAACACTGAAGCTTTCTTT. Translation: CASSQGTANTEAFF.

CDR3 sequence reads: CASSPTVNTEAFF. CDR3 DNA sequence: TGCGCCAGCAGCCCGACAGTGAACACTGAAGCTTTCTTT. This chain connects TRBV4-3 to TRBJ1-1, with a possible D match to TRBD1 (5 bases). The CDR3 has 13 residues. The V end lost 4 bases, the J end lost 0 bases, and 6 bases lay between the germline ends. The germline gives CDR1 LGHNA, CDR2 YSLEER.

J is TRBJ2-4 and V is TRBV19; D not resolved. This CDR3 spans 15 amino acids. V gave up 3 bases and J gave up 2 bases, with 11 bases separating them. Per the germline V gene, CDR1 is LNHDA and CDR2 is SQIVND (reference sequence). CDR3 amino acids: CASSMRRSTKNIQYF. DNA for the CDR3: TGTGCCAGTAGTATGCGAAGGAGCACCAAAAACATTCAGTACTTC.

The chain couples TRBV4-3 to TRBJ2-1; 9 positions agree with TRBD2. V shed 4 bases, J shed 7 bases, and the junction held 5 bases outside the gene matches. The CDR3 length is 14 residues. CDR1 is LGHNA and CDR2 is YSLEER in the germline V gene. For the CDR3, the DNA is TGCGCCAGCAGCCGGCTAGCGGGACCTAATGAGCAGTTCTTC. Its protein is CASSRLAGPNEQFF.

The gene calls are TRBV18 and TRBJ1-5; possible D gene TRBD1, 5 bases. The CDR3 spans 13 residues. The V and J ends lost 6 bases and 7 bases respectively, with 13 bases between them. Germline CDR1 reads KGHSH; CDR2 reads LQKENI. CDR3 DNA sequence: TGTGCCAGCTCCGTGGGGGTTGGCCAGCCCCAGCATTTT. Amino acids: CASSVGVGQPQHF.

The gene calls are TRBV28 and TRBJ1-1; D not resolved. The length of the CDR3 is 14 residues. The V and J ends lost 6 bases and 5 bases respectively, with 16 bases between them. CDR1 and CDR2 from the germline V gene are MDHEN and SYDVKM. CDR3 in DNA: TGTGCCAGCAGCGTCAGTTGGGTGGGGACTGAAGCTTTCTTT. This gives the protein CASSVSWVGTEAFF.

This chain uses TRBV19 with TRBJ2-5, with TRBD1 matching over 9 bases. Trimming took 9 bases from V and 4 from J; bases not matched to a gene: 6. The CDR3 covers 13 residues. Germline assignment: CDR1 LNHDA and CDR2 SQIVND (reference sequence). CDR3 coding DNA: TGTGCCAGCGGAGAACAGGGGGCAGAGACCCAGTACTTC. This translates into CASGEQGAETQYF.

The V and J genes are TRBV28 and TRBJ2-3; 7 bases match TRBD2. Germline lookup yields CDR1 MDHEN and CDR2 SYDVKM. Trimming cost V 5 bases and J 10 bases; bases outside gene matches: 9. CDR3 size: 13 residues. DNA for the CDR3: TGTGCCAGCAGTGCCCCCTCGGGAGGACCGCAGTATTTT. This encodes CASSAPSGGPQYF.

The chain links TRBV5-6 to TRBJ2-3; D call uncertain. CDR1 is SGHDT, CDR2 YYEEEE, per germline. CDR3 length: 13 amino acids. Trimming removed 0 bases at V and 0 bases at J, with 2 bases between. The CDR3 DNA follows: TGTGCCAGCAGCTTGGGGAGCACAGATACGCAGTATTTT. Encoded protein: CASSLGSTDTQYF. Full variable domain (rest looked up from reference TRBV5-6 and TRBJ2-3): DAGVTQSPTHLIKTRGQQVTLRCSPKSGHDTVSWYQQALGQGPQFIFQYYEEEERQRGNFPDRFSGHQFPNYSSELNVNALLLGDSALYLCASSLGSTDTQYFGPGTRLTVL.

The genes are TRBV29-1 and TRBJ1-3; no clear D gene. Trimming pared 7 bases from V and 0 bases from J, leaving 13 bases between. Germline loops: CDR1 SQVTM, CDR2 ANQGSEA. This CDR3 has 14 amino acids. The CDR3 sequence is CSAGVWGSGNTIYF. As DNA, the CDR3 is TGCAGCGCTGGGGTCTGGGGCTCTGGAAACACCATATATTTT. The complete variable domain, with remaining parts taken from reference TRBV29-1 and TRBJ1-3, reads SAVISQKPSRDICQRGTSLTIQCQVDSQVTMMFWYRQQPGQSLTLIATANQGSEATYESGFVIDKFPISRPNLTFSTLTVSNMSPEDSSIYLCSAGVWGSGNTIYFGEGSWLTVV.

The chain uses TRBV28 and TRBJ1-2; 10 nucleotides align to TRBD1. The V gene end was trimmed by 6 bases and the J gene end by 4 bases; junction bases not matched to a gene: 5. There are 14 residues in the CDR3. Per the germline V gene, CDR1 is MDHEN and CDR2 is SYDVKM. The DNA of the CDR3 is TGTGCCAGCAGGGGACAGGGGAAAAGCTATGGCTACACCTTC. Amino acids: CASRGQGKSYGYTF.

The V call is TRBV4-3, the J call TRBJ2-7, with 8 positions matching TRBD1. CDR1 LGHNA and CDR2 YSLEER come from the germline V gene. Losses at the gene ends were 0 bases for V and 4 bases for J; bases not matched to a gene: 8. The CDR3 has 16 residues. CDR3 nucleotide sequence: TGCGCCAGCAGCCAAGATCGGGCAGGGGGCCGATACGAGCAGTACTTC. Protein sequence: CASSQDRAGGRYEQYF.

This rearrangement joins TRBV4-3 to TRBJ1-1; D not resolved. The CDR3 contains 12 residues. CDR1 is LGHNA and CDR2 is YSLEER in the germline V gene. Trimming cost V 2 bases and J 5 bases, with 6 bases left between them. Here the CDR3 reads CASSQLGTEAFF. CDR3 in DNA: TGCGCCAGCAGCCAACTAGGGACTGAAGCTTTCTTT.

A remark on this clone: One end of the junction is discordant with germline, which a read error may explain. The chain joins TRBV7-2 to TRBJ2-7; 9 bases line up with TRBD2. This CDR3 is 14 amino acids long. Germline V gene lookup returns CDR1 SGHTA and CDR2 FQGNSA. CDR3 DNA sequence: TGTGCCAGCAGCTGGGGGACTAGCTCCTCCGAGCAGTACTTC. Residues: CASSWGTSSSEQYF. Full variable domain (rest looked up from reference TRBV7-2 and TRBJ2-7): GAGVSQSPSNKVTEKGKDVELRCDPISGHTALYWYRQSLGQGLEFLIYFQGNSAPDKSGLPSDRFSAERTGGSVSTLTIQRTQQEDSAVYLCASSWGTSSSEQYFGPGTRLTVT.